This TCR beta chain appears in the sequencing data of a study of shared clonotypes between healthy human individuals. The study's findings and limits: Relative to clonotypes present in all four donors, those not shared had lower generation probabilities.

There were no recent acute infections or vaccinations among the donors, who were healthy HIV-negative adults. A CD45RA-negative memory subset and a CD45RA+ naive subset were separated from the CD4+ cells. The V gene's germline CDR1 is SGHDT and CDR2 YYEEEE. V lost 0 bases and J lost 9, with 19 bases in between. CDR3 length equals 15 residues. The data were produced by immunoSEQ multiplex PCR, yet TCRdb's version contains in-frame clones alone and is incomplete. Here the sample spans over a million clones, around 98.5% being singletons. As regards this clone: The antigen remains unidentified.

This rearrangement joins TRBV5-6 to TRBJ2-7, with D possibly TRBD2 on 5 matching bases. This receptor was obtained from a young man in good health. Sequencing input: naive CD4+ T cells sorted from blood. The subset here: CD45RA+ positively selected. The CDR3 region is CASSLVLDWVRGQYF. CDR3 sequence (DNA): TGTGCCAGCAGCTTGGTTCTTGACTGGGTCCGGGGGCAGTACTTC.